This T cell receptor beta chain was sequenced in a study of CD8 T cells in ankylosing spondylitis. Whole-study results and caveats: The authors reported significant enrichment of disease-linked clones in matched ankylosing spondylitis synovial fluid. The study identified a TCR beta motif of fewer than 10 highly homologous variants that appeared characteristic of ankylosing spondylitis blood.

A remark on this clonotype: The antigen is unknown.

Germline V lookup: CDR1 DFQATT, CDR2 SNEGSKA (reference sequence). The CDR3 consists of 15 residues. V shed 4 bases and J 4 bases; nucleotides not matched to a gene: 7. Each TCR beta library was made by quantitative 5'-RACE that incorporated molecular barcodes. TCRdb reprocessed the 5' RACE reads via MiXCR and lists one record per CDR3 protein. Altogether fewer than 450,000 distinct CDR3 sequences are present, 17% being singletons, with the ten largest covering over 1%. The specimen sequenced was blood, either unsorted or a sorted T cell fraction (not recorded which). The V call is TRBV20-1, the J call TRBJ2-1; 10 bases are a match to TRBD2. The clonotype originates from a male donor with ankylosing spondylitis. The chain's CDR3 is CSAIPLAGVYNEQFF. The CDR3 nucleotides read TGCAGTGCTATCCCCCTAGCGGGGGTTTACAATGAGCAGTTCTTC.